This TCR beta chain comes out of a study of blood T cell repertoires in COVID-19. Study context: Samples came from the United States, Italy and Spain, spanning acute and convalescent COVID-19. In each case, the material was cDNA or gDNA derived from T cells, B-cell-depleted T cells, or PBMCs.

In the authors' methods: Cell counts per sample came from amplifying reference gene primers. Repertoires were generated with immunoSEQ multiplex PCR, while TCRdb's copy carries only in-frame clones and drops some. V, J and clone size were drawn from that table, and D and trimming were deduced from the DNA. The data hold 90,000 or so clones, with roughly nine tenths observed a single time. This TCR came from a man aged 55 to 70 with COVID-19, enrolled during active disease. The sample taken for sequencing was peripheral blood.

CDR3 in amino acids: CASSSLRDSGINEQFF. CDR3 coding DNA: TGTGCCAGCAGTTCTCTCAGGGATAGCGGGATCAATGAGCAGTTCTTC. The chain carries TRBV6-6 and TRBJ2-1; 8 positions agree with TRBD2. The CDR3 spans 16 residues. Trimming at V came to 4 bases and at J to 6 bases, leaving 11 bases not matched to a gene. Germline CDR1 reads MNHNY; CDR2 reads SVGAGI (reference sequence).